The 26 T cell receptor beta chains below come from one sample, sequenced in a study of cytomegalovirus exposure and HLA in healthy donors. 13 Jbeta primers and 60 Vbeta primers were used for the PCR. Method: immunoSEQ multiplex PCR; TCRdb's copy keeps in-frame clones and lacks some. The table lists almost 90,000 clones, around 85% of them singletons. Sample: PBMCs. These receptors all stem from a man in his forties in good health and CMV-seropositive.

The rearrangement links TRBV7-2 to TRBJ2-3, with D possibly matching TRBD2 (5 bases). This CDR3 has 14 amino acids. Germline CDR1 reads SGHTA; CDR2 reads FQGNSA. The V and J ends lost 5 bases and 5 bases respectively, with 14 bases between them. The CDR3 spells CASSESGALDTQYF. CDR3 nucleotide sequence: TGTGCCAGCAGCGAGAGCGGAGCCCTAGATACGCAGTATTTT.

The chain uses TRBV2 and TRBJ2-7, with 14 bases matching TRBD2. The CDR3 totals 18 residues. The V gene end was trimmed by 4 bases and the J gene end by 5 bases; junction bases not matched to a gene: 13. Germline V gene lookup returns CDR1 SNHLY and CDR2 FYNNEI. CDR3 sequence: CASSGGTGLAGDTHEQYF. In DNA, the CDR3 is TGTGCCAGCAGTGGCGGCACGGGACTAGCGGGGGACACCCACGAGCAGTACTTC.

This chain connects TRBV11-2 to TRBJ1-2; D not certain. Trimming took off 1 base at V and 4 bases at J, with 13 bases between the two ends. Germline-derived CDR1 and CDR2 are SGHAT and FQNNGV. The CDR3 loop spans 15 amino acids. The CDR3 spells CASSLGPVRGYGYTF. The DNA for the CDR3 is TGTGCCAGCAGCTTAGGCCCCGTGAGAGGCTATGGCTACACCTTC.

This clone was counted only a few times. The chain combines TRBV5-1 with TRBJ2-7; a weak D match, TRBD1 (6 bases). Trimming removed 3 bases at V and 4 bases at J, with 11 bases between. The CDR3 spans 13 residues. Germline loops: CDR1 SGHRS, CDR2 YFSETQ. CDR3 residues: CASSSRDNYEQYF. The CDR3 DNA sequence: TGCGCCAGCAGCTCCCGGGACAATTACGAGCAGTACTTC.

In DNA form, the CDR3 reads TGTGCCAGCAGTGAAATGAGGGTCCTGAACACTGAAGCTTTCTTT. Translated: CASSEMRVLNTEAFF. The chain joins TRBV2 to TRBJ1-1; D is ambiguous. Deletions cut 2 bases from V and 0 bases from J, with 10 bases between. The length of the CDR3 is 15 residues. In germline, CDR1 is SNHLY, CDR2 FYNNEI.

This clone appeared a single time. V usage is TRBV10-1 and J usage is TRBJ2-3; D perhaps matches TRBD2 (6 bases). Germline V gives CDR1 WNHNN, CDR2 SYGVQD (reference sequence). V lost 2 bases and J 3 bases, leaving 12 bases between the germline ends. This CDR3 has 15 residues. The DNA of the CDR3 is TGCGCCAGCAGTGAGGGCATAGCGGTAACAGATACGCAGTATTTT. It encodes CASSEGIAVTDTQYF.

The V call is TRBV15, the J call TRBJ2-2, with 7 bases lining up with TRBD2. J lost 5 bases, V lost 7 bases, and 4 bases had no gene match. The CDR3 has 13 residues. Germline values: CDR1 LNHNV, CDR2 YYDKDF (reference sequence). The DNA of the CDR3 is TGTGCCACCATGGGGGGGAGAACCGGGGAGCTGTTTTTT. Residues: CATMGGRTGELFF.

The genes are TRBV10-1 and TRBJ2-7; TRBD1 is a possible D gene (5 bases). Trimming took 0 bases from V and 7 from J, leaving 10 bases between them. This CDR3 spans 13 amino acids. Germline loops: CDR1 WNHNN, CDR2 SYGVQD (reference sequence). The CDR3 DNA is TGCGCCAGCAGTGAGTCGGGGCCCGGGGAGCAGTACTTC. This encodes CASSESGPGEQYF.

This sequence joins TRBV7-3 and TRBJ2-3, with 11 nucleotides matching TRBD2. This CDR3 comprises 16 residues. Germline assignment: CDR1 SGHTA and CDR2 FQGTGA. Germline trimming cut 5 bases from V and 5 bases from J; bases unmatched to any gene: 9. The CDR3 region is CASSPTSGAGGDTQYF. The CDR3 region has the DNA TGTGCCAGCAGCCCGACTAGCGGGGCCGGAGGAGATACGCAGTATTTT.

This rearrangement joins TRBV5-5 to TRBJ2-1, with TRBD1 matching 11 bases. Germline loops: CDR1 SGHKS, CDR2 YYEKEE (reference sequence). The CDR3 length is 16 residues. V was clipped by 2 bases and J by 5 bases; unmatched bases: 6. The DNA of the CDR3 is TGTGCCAGCAGCTTAGGACAGGGGGCGCTTAACAATGAGCAGTTCTTC. Its translation is CASSLGQGALNNEQFF.

The CDR3, as DNA: TGCGCCAGCAGCCAAGTGGTTATTCGGGCACTAGCGGGTTATAGCTCCTACGAGCAGTACTTC. Translating gives CASSQVVIRALAGYSSYEQYF. The chain combines TRBV4-1 with TRBJ2-7; TRBD2 aligns across 9 bases. Germline loops: CDR1 MGHRA, CDR2 YSYEKL. This CDR3 comprises 21 residues. J gave up 0 bases and V 1 base, and 19 bases lay outside the gene matches.

V usage is TRBV30 and J usage is TRBJ2-1; the match to TRBD2 covers 7 bases. This CDR3 has 13 residues. V dropped 0 bases and J dropped 9; count of bases not matched to a gene: 5. Per the germline V gene, CDR1 is GTSNPN and CDR2 is SVGIG (reference sequence). CDR3 loop: CAWSVFAGVEQFF. CDR3 in DNA: TGTGCCTGGAGTGTATTCGCGGGGGTTGAGCAGTTCTTC. Drawing the rest from reference TRBV30 and TRBJ2-1, the complete variable domain is SQTIHQWPATLVQPVGSPLSLECTVEGTSNPNLYWYRQAAGRGLQLLFYSVGIGQISSEVPQNLSASRPQDRQFILSSKKLLLSDSGFYLCAWSVFAGVEQFFGPGTRLTVL.

V usage is TRBV6-1 and J usage is TRBJ1-5; 9 bases line up with TRBD1. V lost 7 bases and J lost 2; bases outside the gene matches: 3. CDR1 and CDR2 from the germline V gene are MNHNS and SASEGT. The CDR3 has 14 residues. This CDR3 reads CASNRQGGNQPQHF. As DNA, the CDR3 is TGTGCCAGCAACAGACAGGGGGGCAATCAGCCCCAGCATTTT.

The gene calls are TRBV6-5 and TRBJ1-1, with a possible D match to TRBD1 (5 bases). CDR3 length: 13 amino acids. V dropped 6 bases and J dropped 6 bases, with 14 bases sitting between them. Germline V gene data show CDR1 as MNHEY and CDR2 as SVGAGI. The DNA of the CDR3 is TGTGCCAGCAGGTTAGGGGTCATGGCTGAAGCTTTCTTT. Translated: CASRLGVMAEAFF.

The rearrangement links TRBV5-1 to TRBJ1-1, with 7 bases fitting TRBD1. With 1 base clipped from V and 6 bases from J, the junction kept 12 bases outside the gene matches. From germline, CDR1 is SGHRS and CDR2 YFSETQ. The CDR3 is made up of 16 amino acids. CDR3: CASSLLVGGGGAEAFF. CDR3 sequence (DNA): TGCGCCAGCAGCTTGTTGGTAGGGGGCGGAGGTGCTGAAGCTTTCTTT. The full variable domain, its missing parts supplied by reference TRBV5-1 and TRBJ1-1, is KAGVTQTPRYLIKTRGQQVTLSCSPISGHRSVSWYQQTPGQGLQFLFEYFSETQRNKGNFPGRFSGRQFSNSRSEMNVSTLELGDSALYLCASSLLVGGGGAEAFFGQGTRLTVV.

This chain uses TRBV15 with TRBJ2-2; tentatively, D is TRBD1 (5 bases). CDR1 LNHNV and CDR2 YYDKDF come from the germline V gene (reference sequence). V was trimmed by 4 bases and J by 3 bases, leaving 9 bases between them. The length of the CDR3 is 14 residues. The chain's CDR3 is CATSKGSYTGELFF. The DNA for the CDR3 is TGTGCCACCAGCAAGGGGTCCTACACCGGGGAGCTGTTTTTT.

The chain couples TRBV2 to TRBJ1-5, with D maybe TRBD1 (6 bases). V shed 2 bases and J shed 3 bases, with 14 bases lying between them. CDR1 is SNHLY, CDR2 FYNNEI, per germline. This CDR3 has 16 residues. In DNA, the CDR3 is TGTGCCAGCAGTGAATTGGGCAGGGGAAACAATCAGCCCCAGCATTTT. Residues: CASSELGRGNNQPQHF.

This clone turned up a few times. The chain employs TRBV2 and TRBJ2-7; D ambiguous. CDR3 length equals 13 residues. Germline-derived CDR1 and CDR2 are SNHLY and FYNNEI. V was cut by 7 bases and J by 2 bases, with 12 bases left in between. The CDR3 protein is CASNPGNTYEQYF. The CDR3 DNA sequence: TGTGCCAGCAATCCCGGTAATACCTACGAGCAGTACTTC.

In its sample, this clone was seen once. The junction and the germline gene differ at one end; a read error may be behind it. The chain joins TRBV7-9 to TRBJ2-7; D unresolved. The CDR3 length is 12 residues. From germline, CDR1 is SEHNR and CDR2 FQNEAQ (reference sequence). CDR3 amino acids: CSSSPPNLEQYF. The CDR3 DNA reads TGTTCCAGCAGCCCGCCCAATCTAGAGCAGTACTTC.

Concerning this clone: Mismatch with germline at one junction end may stem from a read error. As DNA, the CDR3 is TGTGCCAGCAGCCAGGGACTAGTCTCCTACGAGCAGTACTTC. Protein product: CASSQGLVSYEQYF. The chain joins TRBV4-1 to TRBJ2-7, with TRBD2 matching over 8 bases. The CDR3 extends over 14 amino acids. Germline V gives CDR1 MGHRA, CDR2 YSYEKL.

V and J are TRBV4-2 and TRBJ1-2; D gene unclear. This CDR3 spans 12 amino acids. The germline gives CDR1 LGHNA, CDR2 YNFKEQ. V was trimmed by 0 bases and J by 5 bases, leaving 4 bases between them. This CDR3 reads CASSQDLYGYTF. The CDR3 bases are TGTGCCAGCAGCCAAGATCTATATGGCTACACCTTC.

This clone was seen a few times. The chain uses TRBV7-9 and TRBJ2-1; 8 bases fit TRBD2. V shed 7 bases, J shed 6 bases, and the junction held 5 bases outside the gene matches. The CDR3 is 13 amino acids. Germline V CDR1 and CDR2: SEHNR, FQNEAQ (reference sequence). The CDR3 spells CASTSGGLNEQFF. The CDR3 nucleotides read TGTGCCAGCACCTCGGGGGGGCTCAATGAGCAGTTCTTC.

This clone was picked up a small number of times. In DNA form, the CDR3 reads TGTGCCAGCAGCTCCGGGAGCTCCTACGAGCAGTACTTC. This translates into CASSSGSSYEQYF. The chain links TRBV7-9 to TRBJ2-7; maybe TRBD2 (6 bases). Trimming pared 4 bases from V and 0 bases from J, leaving 7 bases between. This CDR3 has 13 amino acids. The germline V gene encodes CDR1 SEHNR and CDR2 FQNEAQ (reference sequence). Looking up the rest from reference TRBV7-9 and TRBJ2-7 gives the full variable domain: DTGVSQNPRHKITKRGQNVTFRCDPISEHNRLYWYRQTLGQGPEFLTYFQNEAQLEKSRLLSDRFSAERPKGSFSTLEIQRTEQGDSAMYLCASSSGSSYEQYFGPGTRLTVT.

The chain links TRBV11-2 to TRBJ2-1; the D gene is possibly TRBD2 (6 bases). V was pared by 0 bases and J by 7 bases, with 13 bases between. The CDR3 loop spans 15 amino acids. Looked up from germline, CDR1 is SGHAT and CDR2 is FQNNGV. The CDR3 protein is CASSLEAGTGNEQFF. In DNA, the CDR3 is TGTGCCAGCAGCTTAGAGGCGGGGACTGGGAATGAGCAGTTCTTC.

The chain employs TRBV6-1 and TRBJ2-3; TRBD2 agrees at 7 bases. The CDR3 extends over 16 amino acids. Germline assignment: CDR1 MNHNS and CDR2 SASEGT. The junction had 7 bases not matched to a gene; V was cut back by 4 bases and J by 0 bases. CDR3 bases: TGTGCCAGCAGTGCGACTAGCAGAGGAAGCACAGATACGCAGTATTTT. Encoded protein: CASSATSRGSTDTQYF.

In this sample, this clone turned up once. The chain is built from TRBV20-1 and TRBJ1-4; D gene unclear. The CDR3 is 11 residues long. CDR1 DFQATT and CDR2 SNEGSKA come from the germline V gene (reference sequence). With 0 bases removed from V and 8 bases from J, the gap between germline ends came to 4 bases. Here the CDR3 reads CSAREREKLFF. DNA for the CDR3: TGCAGTGCTAGAGAGCGGGAAAAACTGTTTTTT.